The next 21 T cell receptor beta chains were all read from a single sample in a study of early T cells in non-severe SARS-CoV-2 infection. TCRdb re-called the 5' RACE reads through MiXCR, storing one row per CDR3 protein. The repertoire has tens of thousands of distinct CDR3 sequences, about 10% of them found once; the top ten carry roughly 6%. The sample taken for sequencing was whole blood. The origin of the receptors is an adult who was a healthcare worker with PCR-confirmed SARS-CoV-2 infection or an uninfected control (not recorded which).

This clonotype was recorded many times. The genes are TRBV7-2 and TRBJ1-2, with a tentative D call TRBD1 (6 bases). V was cut by 1 base and J by 8 bases, with 11 bases left in between. Germline loops: CDR1 SGHTA, CDR2 FQGNSA. The CDR3 consists of 13 residues. CDR3 nucleotides: TGTGCCAGCAGCTTAGGGACAGTGTCCGGCTACACCTTC. Translation gives CASSLGTVSGYTF.

This clonotype was found many times. J is TRBJ2-1 and V is TRBV29-1; 10 bases are shared with TRBD2. There are 17 residues in the CDR3. CDR1 and CDR2 from the germline V gene are SQVTM and ANQGSEA. Trimming at V came to 4 bases and at J to 4 bases, leaving 13 bases not matched to a gene. The CDR3 spells CSVVLAGVVDIYNEQFF. CDR3 nucleotides: TGCAGCGTTGTTCTAGCGGGAGTTGTCGACATATACAATGAGCAGTTCTTC.

This clonotype was seen repeatedly, ten times or more. The chain uses TRBV19 and TRBJ2-1; D is perhaps TRBD2 (5 bases). Trimming removed 1 base at V and 6 bases at J, with 19 bases between. The CDR3 length is 17 residues. The germline CDR1 and CDR2 sequences are LNHDA and SQIVND (reference sequence). CDR3 bases: TGTGCCAGTAGTATAGCGGCTAGGGCTTGGACTCGCAATGAGCAGTTCTTC. Protein sequence: CASSIAARAWTRNEQFF.

This clonotype was seen only a few times. The chain couples TRBV11-3 to TRBJ1-3; D gene uncertain. CDR1 and CDR2 from the germline V gene are SGHNT and YENEEA. V lost 2 bases to trimming and J lost 4 bases, with 18 bases between them. The CDR3 totals 17 residues. The CDR3 sequence is CASSLMGPTSMGNTIYF. For the CDR3, the DNA is TGTGCCAGCAGCTTAATGGGTCCCACTTCAATGGGAAACACCATATATTTT.

This clonotype was recorded a few times. V and J are TRBV2 and TRBJ2-5; D might be TRBD1 or TRBD2, each matching 5 bases. The CDR3 is 12 residues long. The germline V gene encodes CDR1 SNHLY and CDR2 FYNNEI. V was trimmed by 8 bases and J by 3 bases, leaving 10 bases between them. The chain's CDR3 is CASVRGEETQYF. The CDR3 bases are TGTGCCAGCGTTCGGGGCGAAGAGACCCAGTACTTC.

This clonotype was seen many times. The V and J genes are TRBV27 and TRBJ1-1; no clear D gene. The CDR3 has 13 residues. Trimming removed 2 bases from V and 7 bases from J, with 11 bases in between. Germline V lookup: CDR1 MNHEY, CDR2 SMNVEV (reference sequence). CDR3 sequence: CASSLNPTFEAFF. In nucleotides, the CDR3 is TGTGCCAGCAGTTTAAACCCGACATTTGAAGCTTTCTTT.

The gene calls are TRBV9 and TRBJ2-7, with D possibly called TRBD1 or TRBD2 (5 bases each). Per the germline V gene, CDR1 is SGDLS and CDR2 is YYNGEE. Trimming left V 2 bases short and J 5 bases short, with 14 bases between. The CDR3 is 14 amino acids. The CDR3 DNA reads TGTGCCAGCAGCGTCCGGGGCACAGGAGACGAGCAGTACTTC. It translates to CASSVRGTGDEQYF.

This clonotype has at least ten counts. The DNA for the CDR3 is TGTGCCAGCAGTTTTTGGCAGTACAATGAGCAGTTCTTC. Translating gives CASSFWQYNEQFF. The gene calls are TRBV12-3 or TRBV12-4 and TRBJ2-1; D gene ambiguous. The V end was cut by 3 bases, the J end by 4 bases, with 7 bases between. This CDR3 is 13 amino acids long.

Only a few counts were recorded for this clonotype. This chain joins TRBV14 and TRBJ1-3; TRBD1 is a possible D gene (5 bases). V lost 2 bases and J 1 base, leaving 6 bases between the germline ends. The CDR3 totals 14 residues. The germline V gene encodes CDR1 SGHDN and CDR2 FVKESK. The CDR3 region is CASSQRGSGNTIYF. The DNA of the CDR3 is TGTGCCAGCAGCCAAAGGGGATCTGGAAACACCATATATTTT.

This clonotype is labeled medium-sized. The rearrangement links TRBV5-6 to TRBJ1-4; D is uncertain. The CDR3 is 13 amino acids. Per the germline V gene, CDR1 is SGHDT and CDR2 is YYEEEE. The V end lost 0 bases, the J end lost 7 bases, and 7 bases lay between the germline ends. The DNA for the CDR3 is TGTGCCAGCAGCTTGGCCCCCAGTGAAAAACTGTTTTTT. This translates into CASSLAPSEKLFF.

There are many counts of this clonotype. The V gene is TRBV11-3, the J gene TRBJ2-2, with unresolved D. V gave up 8 bases and J gave up 3 bases, with 7 bases separating them. The CDR3 has 12 amino acids. The germline gives CDR1 SGHNT, CDR2 YENEEA. This chain's CDR3 is CASHSHTGELFF. The CDR3 DNA reads TGTGCCAGCCATAGTCACACCGGGGAGCTGTTTTTT.

This clonotype was seen many times. This chain connects TRBV12-3 or TRBV12-4 to TRBJ1-5; tentative D call: TRBD1 (5 bases). The CDR3 runs to 12 residues. V gave up 3 bases and J gave up 6 bases, with 6 bases separating them. CDR3 sequence: CASSFGGQPQHF. The CDR3 nucleotides are TGTGCCAGCAGTTTTGGGGGTCAGCCCCAGCATTTT.

This clonotype was counted at least ten times. The V call is TRBV4-3, the J call TRBJ2-3, with D possibly being TRBD2 (6 bases). V lost 7 bases and J lost 2, with 10 bases in between. The V gene's germline CDR1 is LGHNA and CDR2 YSLEER. The CDR3 sequence is 13 residues long. The CDR3 loop reads CASNGGTTDTQYF. The CDR3 nucleotides are TGCGCCAGCAATGGCGGGACCACAGATACGCAGTATTTT.

This clonotype was picked up many times. This chain connects TRBV29-1 to TRBJ2-1; perhaps D is TRBD1 or TRBD2 (5 bases each). The CDR3 sequence is 12 residues long. V lost 7 bases and J lost 7, with 14 bases in between. Germline CDR1 is SQVTM and CDR2 is ANQGSEA. In nucleotides, the CDR3 is TGCAGCGGTAAAGAGGGGTGGAATGAGCAGTTCTTC. Protein: CSGKEGWNEQFF.

V is TRBV29-1 and J is TRBJ1-1; perhaps TRBD1 as D (6 bases). With 6 bases removed from V and 5 bases from J, the gap between germline ends came to 19 bases. CDR3 size: 14 residues. Germline V gene sequence: CDR1 SQVTM, CDR2 ANQGSEA. CDR3 DNA sequence: TGCAGCGTAGCGATGGGGGGGGCGCGTACTGAAGCTTTCTTT. As protein: CSVAMGGARTEAFF.

The chain uses TRBV3-1 and TRBJ1-5; no definite D call. With 5 bases removed from V and 4 bases from J, the gap between germline ends came to 12 bases. Germline V gene sequence: CDR1 LGHDT, CDR2 YNNKEL (reference sequence). CDR3 length: 14 residues. The CDR3 protein is CASSSGPLNQPQHF. In nucleotides, the CDR3 is TGTGCCAGCAGCTCAGGACCGTTGAATCAGCCCCAGCATTTT. The whole variable domain, filled in from reference TRBV3-1 and TRBJ1-5, reads DTAVSQTPKYLVTQMGNDKSIKCEQNLGHDTMYWYKQDSKKFLKIMFSYNNKELIINETVPNRFSPKSPDKAHLNLHINSLELGDSAVYFCASSSGPLNQPQHFGDGTRLSIL.

This clonotype turned up a few times. The V gene is TRBV7-2, the J gene TRBJ2-5; no reliable D call. V was shortened by 2 bases and J by 2 bases, with 9 bases between the two germline ends. CDR3 size: 14 residues. CDR1 and CDR2 from the germline V gene are SGHTA and FQGNSA. This CDR3 reads CASSLRRAQETQYF. In nucleotides, the CDR3 is TGTGCCAGCAGCTTAAGGCGTGCTCAAGAGACCCAGTACTTC.

This clonotype was seen repeatedly, ten times or more. CDR3 in amino acids: CASSPEGVGIQYF. CDR3 DNA: TGTGCCAGCAGTCCTGAAGGTGTCGGCATTCAGTACTTC. The chain couples TRBV2 to TRBJ2-4; D uncertain. Germline CDR1 is SNHLY and CDR2 is FYNNEI. CDR3 length: 13 amino acids. Trimming removed 5 bases at V and 9 bases at J, with 14 bases between.

This clonotype was seen a few times. The genes are TRBV5-1 and TRBJ2-2; no reliable D call. Trimming shortened V by 0 bases and J by 1 base, and 7 bases separated the two germline ends. Germline loops: CDR1 SGHRS, CDR2 YFSETQ. CDR3 size: 15 residues. CDR3 nucleotide sequence: TGCGCCAGCAGCTTGGTGGAGCGGAACACCGGGGAGCTGTTTTTT. This gives the protein CASSLVERNTGELFF.

The chain employs TRBV6-2 or TRBV6-3 and TRBJ2-2; no firm D call. CDR1 and CDR2 (germline): MNHEY, SVGEGT. Trimming removed 7 bases at V and 1 base at J, with 4 bases between. The CDR3 loop spans 12 amino acids. The CDR3 is CASTQNTGELFF. DNA of the CDR3: TGTGCCAGCACCCAGAACACCGGGGAGCTGTTTTTT.

The sample holds many counts of this clonotype. The rearrangement uses TRBV7-6 and TRBJ2-3; TRBD2 agrees at 11 bases. CDR1 SGHVS and CDR2 FNYEAQ come from the germline V gene. V lost 3 bases, J lost 2 bases, and 4 bases stayed unmatched. CDR3 length: 16 amino acids. CDR3 nucleotide sequence: TGTGCCAGCAGCTTCACGGGACTAGCGGCCACAGATACGCAGTATTTT. It codes for CASSFTGLAATDTQYF.